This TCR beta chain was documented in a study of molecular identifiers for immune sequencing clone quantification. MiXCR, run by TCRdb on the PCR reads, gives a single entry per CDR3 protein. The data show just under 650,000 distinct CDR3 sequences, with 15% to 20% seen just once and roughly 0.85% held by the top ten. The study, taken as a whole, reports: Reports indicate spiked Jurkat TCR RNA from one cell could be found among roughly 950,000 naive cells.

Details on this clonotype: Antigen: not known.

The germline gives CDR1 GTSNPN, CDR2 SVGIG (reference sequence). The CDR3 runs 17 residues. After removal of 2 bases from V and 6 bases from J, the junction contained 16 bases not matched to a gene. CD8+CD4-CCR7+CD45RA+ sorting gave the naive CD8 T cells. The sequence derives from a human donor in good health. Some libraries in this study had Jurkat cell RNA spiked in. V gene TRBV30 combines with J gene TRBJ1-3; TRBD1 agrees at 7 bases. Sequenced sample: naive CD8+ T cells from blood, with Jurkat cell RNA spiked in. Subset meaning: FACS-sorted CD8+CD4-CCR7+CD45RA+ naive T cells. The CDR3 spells CAWSPTRTGDFANTIYF. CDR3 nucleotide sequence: TGTGCCTGGAGTCCGACCCGGACAGGTGATTTTGCAAACACCATATATTTT.